This TCR beta chain was sequenced during a study of T-cell memory formation after mild COVID-19. For the study at large: TCR clustering was largely donor specific.

UMIs and sample barcodes were carried by the TCR alpha and TCR beta cDNA libraries that 5'RACE produced using constant-segment primers. MiXCR, run by TCRdb on the 5' RACE reads, gives a single entry per CDR3 protein. The table lists 250,000 to 300,000 distinct CDR3 sequences, 15% to 20% of them singletons. Study observations and caveats: Clones that contracted from day 15 to 85 were balanced CD4/CD8, while later expanders leaned CD4+. The study found contracting CD4+ clones mainly in CM and EM and contracting CD8+ clones in EMRA.

Germline V gene data show CDR1 as KGHDR and CDR2 as SFDVKD. V was pared by 0 bases and J by 0 bases, with 4 bases between. CDR3 size: 14 residues. Details on this clonotype: The target antigen is unknown.

This chain uses TRBV24-1 with TRBJ1-1; D not certain. This sequence originates from a man between 18 and 29 years old who had mild COVID-19 (a few samples of this study predate the infection). Cell type and time point are not known. The specimen was PBMCs or a T cell subset sorted from them (not recorded which). CDR3 sequence reads: CATSDLRVNTEAFF. The CDR3 nucleotides read TGTGCCACCAGTGATTTGAGGGTGAACACTGAAGCTTTCTTT.